Listed below are T cell receptor beta chains from one sample, sequenced in a study of CD8 T cells in ankylosing spondylitis. TCRdb ran MiXCR on the 5' RACE reads and lists one entry per CDR3 protein. Here the sample spans some 40,000 distinct CDR3 sequences, 10% being singletons. Sequences were obtained from blood, either unsorted or a sorted T cell fraction (not recorded which). These receptors originate from a male donor with ankylosing spondylitis or in good health (not recorded which). Each CDR3 is given with its conserved first and last residue. Fields, in order: V gene, clone size, J gene, D gene, CDR3 DNA, CDR3 protein. D genes are given only for firm matches. Not every row has a clone size; where given, it reads once, few, many or a size class.

v_gene: TRBV12-3/TRBV12-4; abundance: few; j_gene: TRBJ2-7; d_gene: .; CDR3nt: TGTGCCAGCAGTCAGGGGACGCCTGGAGACGAGCAGTACTTC; CDR3aa: CASSQGTPGDEQYF
v_gene: TRBV28; abundance: many; j_gene: TRBJ2-3; d_gene: TRBD2; CDR3nt: TGTGCCAGCAGAGGACGACTAGCGGGAGACCTGAATACGCAGTATTTT; CDR3aa: CASRGRLAGDLNTQYF
v_gene: TRBV2; abundance: .; j_gene: TRBJ2-2; d_gene: TRBD2; CDR3nt: TGTGCCAGCAGTGATAACGCGGGAGGGCCGGACACCGGGGAGCTGTTTTTT; CDR3aa: CASSDNAGGPDTGELFF
v_gene: TRBV19; abundance: many; j_gene: TRBJ1-1; d_gene: .; CDR3nt: TGTGCCAGTAGTATTCAAGGGACTGAAGCTTTCTTT; CDR3aa: CASSIQGTEAFF
v_gene: TRBV5-1; abundance: many; j_gene: TRBJ2-2; d_gene: .; CDR3nt: TGCGCCAGCAGCTTGCTCGGCAGTGGGAGCACCGGGGAGCTGTTTTTT; CDR3aa: CASSLLGSGSTGELFF
v_gene: TRBV12-3/TRBV12-4; abundance: many; j_gene: TRBJ2-1; d_gene: TRBD2; CDR3nt: TGTGCCAGCAGCATAGCGGGAGGGCCCGTCAATGAGCAGTTCTTC; CDR3aa: CASSIAGGPVNEQFF
v_gene: TRBV11-1; abundance: many; j_gene: TRBJ2-5; d_gene: .; CDR3nt: TGTGCCAGCAGCGACCTCCGGGACACCCAAGAGACCCAGTACTTC; CDR3aa: CASSDLRDTQETQYF
v_gene: TRBV7-8; abundance: many; j_gene: TRBJ2-5; d_gene: .; CDR3nt: TGTGCCAGCAGCTTAAGGCTAGCCCAAGAGACCCAGTACTTC; CDR3aa: CASSLRLAQETQYF
v_gene: TRBV2; abundance: many; j_gene: TRBJ2-5; d_gene: .; CDR3nt: TGTGCCAGCAAAGGGGCGAGAGAAGAGACCCAGTACTTC; CDR3aa: CASKGAREETQYF
v_gene: TRBV7-2; abundance: few; j_gene: TRBJ2-1; d_gene: .; CDR3nt: TGTGCCAGCAGCCGGGGGACAGTAGGTGAGCAGTTCTTC; CDR3aa: CASSRGTVGEQFF
v_gene: TRBV5-1; abundance: few; j_gene: TRBJ1-1; d_gene: TRBD1; CDR3nt: TGCGCCAGCAGCCGCGGCTGGACAGGAGGGAACACTGAAGCTTTCTTT; CDR3aa: CASSRGWTGGNTEAFF
v_gene: TRBV29-1; abundance: many; j_gene: TRBJ2-2; d_gene: TRBD1; CDR3nt: TGCAGCGGACAGGGGGCGGGCGGGGAGCTGTTTTTT; CDR3aa: CSGQGAGGELFF
v_gene: TRBV6-1; abundance: few; j_gene: TRBJ2-1; d_gene: .; CDR3nt: TGTGCCAGCAGTGAAGCTTATGCTAGAGGGATCGGAAATGAGCAGTTCTTC; CDR3aa: CASSEAYARGIGNEQFF
v_gene: TRBV20-1; abundance: many; j_gene: TRBJ1-6; d_gene: TRBD1; CDR3nt: TGCAGTGCTAGGAAGACCGGGACAGGCCTCCTTGGTCGTAATTCACCCCTCCACTTT; CDR3aa: CSARKTGTGLLGRNSPLHF
v_gene: TRBV5-1; abundance: many; j_gene: TRBJ2-3; d_gene: TRBD2; CDR3nt: TGCGCCAGCAGCTTGGCCGCCCCTACTAGCGCAGATACGCAGTATTTT; CDR3aa: CASSLAAPTSADTQYF
v_gene: TRBV12-3/TRBV12-4; abundance: .; j_gene: TRBJ1-1; d_gene: TRBD1; CDR3nt: TGTGCCAGCAGTGCAACAGGGGGTGCGACTGAAGCTTTCTTT; CDR3aa: CASSATGGATEAFF
v_gene: TRBV6-1; abundance: many; j_gene: TRBJ2-7; d_gene: TRBD1; CDR3nt: TGTGCCAGCAGAGGGACAGGGGGGACTCCCTACGAGCAGTACTTC; CDR3aa: CASRGTGGTPYEQYF
v_gene: TRBV20-1; abundance: many; j_gene: TRBJ2-1; d_gene: .; CDR3nt: TGCAGTGCTCCTCTGGGGTTCTTC; CDR3aa: CSAPLGFF
v_gene: TRBV20-1; abundance: many; j_gene: TRBJ2-5; d_gene: .; CDR3nt: TGCAGTGCTAGTTATCTAGGCTTGGGATTGGAGACCCAGTACTTC; CDR3aa: CSASYLGLGLETQYF
v_gene: TRBV5-1; abundance: many; j_gene: TRBJ2-3; d_gene: .; CDR3nt: TGCGCCAGCAGCTTGGGTCCCCATCTTAAGTCCCCGCATACGCAGTATTTT; CDR3aa: CASSLGPHLKSPHTQYF
v_gene: TRBV6-1; abundance: .; j_gene: TRBJ1-6; d_gene: TRBD1; CDR3nt: TGTGCCAGCAGTCGCCCGGGACAGGGGGCTTCACCCCTCCACTTT; CDR3aa: CASSRPGQGASPLHF
v_gene: TRBV7-2; abundance: many; j_gene: TRBJ2-7; d_gene: TRBD2; CDR3nt: TGTGCCAGCAGCTTACAAAGCGGGAGTATTTCCTACGAGCAGTACTTC; CDR3aa: CASSLQSGSISYEQYF
v_gene: TRBV4-1; abundance: medium-sized; j_gene: TRBJ2-3; d_gene: TRBD2; CDR3nt: TGCGCCAGCAGATGGACTAGCGGGTCTGATACGCAGTATTTT; CDR3aa: CASRWTSGSDTQYF
v_gene: TRBV6-2/TRBV6-3; abundance: many; j_gene: TRBJ2-2; d_gene: .; CDR3nt: TGTGCCAGCAGGGAAACGACCGGGGAGCTGTTTTTT; CDR3aa: CASRETTGELFF
v_gene: TRBV7-3; abundance: .; j_gene: TRBJ2-1; d_gene: .; CDR3nt: TGTGCCAGCAGCTTAACGTTCCCTTACAATGAGCAGTTCTTC; CDR3aa: CASSLTFPYNEQFF
v_gene: TRBV28; abundance: many; j_gene: TRBJ2-2; d_gene: .; CDR3nt: TGTGCCAGCAGTTTCCCCGCGACGGACCCCACCGGGGAGCTGTTTTTT; CDR3aa: CASSFPATDPTGELFF
v_gene: TRBV6-5; abundance: many; j_gene: TRBJ1-4; d_gene: .; CDR3nt: TGTGCCAGCAGTGGAATAAATGAAAAACTGTTTTTT; CDR3aa: CASSGINEKLFF
v_gene: TRBV12-3/TRBV12-4; abundance: many; j_gene: TRBJ2-2; d_gene: .; CDR3nt: TGTGCCAGCACCGTATTGACCGGGGAGCTGTTTTTT; CDR3aa: CASTVLTGELFF
v_gene: TRBV19; abundance: few; j_gene: TRBJ1-2; d_gene: .; CDR3nt: TGTGCCAGTAGTATAGATCGGGCAGATACATGGTTTGACTATGGCTACACCTTC; CDR3aa: CASSIDRADTWFDYGYTF
v_gene: TRBV27; abundance: many; j_gene: TRBJ2-1; d_gene: TRBD1; CDR3nt: TGTGCCAGCAGTTTACGGACAGGGATTGTCCTTAATGAGCAGTTCTTC; CDR3aa: CASSLRTGIVLNEQFF
v_gene: TRBV7-2; abundance: few; j_gene: TRBJ2-7; d_gene: .; CDR3nt: TGTGCCAGCAGCTTAGAACAAGGACGGTCTTATTCCTACGAGCAGTACTTC; CDR3aa: CASSLEQGRSYSYEQYF
v_gene: TRBV30; abundance: .; j_gene: TRBJ2-1; d_gene: TRBD2; CDR3nt: TGCGCCTGGAGTGGAGCTAGCGGCTCCTACAATGAGCATTTCTTC; CDR3aa: CAWSGASGSYNEHFF
v_gene: TRBV20-1; abundance: many; j_gene: TRBJ2-7; d_gene: .; CDR3nt: TGCAGTGCTGCCCCGGGGCTTTCTTACGAGCAGTACTTC; CDR3aa: CSAAPGLSYEQYF
v_gene: TRBV24-1; abundance: many; j_gene: TRBJ2-5; d_gene: .; CDR3nt: TGTGCCACCAGGGGGAATGGAGACGCAGAGACCCAGTACTTC; CDR3aa: CATRGNGDAETQYF
v_gene: TRBV25-1; abundance: .; j_gene: TRBJ2-1; d_gene: TRBD1; CDR3nt: TGTGCCAGCACCACAGGACAGGGGTGGGGCAATGAGCAGTTCTTC; CDR3aa: CASTTGQGWGNEQFF
v_gene: TRBV20-1; abundance: many; j_gene: TRBJ2-3; d_gene: .; CDR3nt: TGCAGTGCTCCCAGGGAAAGGAGGACAGATACGCAGTATTTT; CDR3aa: CSAPRERRTDTQYF
v_gene: TRBV10-3; abundance: many; j_gene: TRBJ2-1; d_gene: TRBD2; CDR3nt: TGTGCCATCAGTGAGTCAGGGGCGGGAGGCTACAATGAGCAGTTCTTC; CDR3aa: CAISESGAGGYNEQFF
v_gene: TRBV4-3; abundance: many; j_gene: TRBJ1-5; d_gene: .; CDR3nt: TGCGCCAGCAGCCAGATCCCGGGGGGTGGTCAGCCCCAGCATTTT; CDR3aa: CASSQIPGGGQPQHF
v_gene: TRBV11-1; abundance: few; j_gene: TRBJ2-1; d_gene: .; CDR3nt: TGTGCCAGCAACTCACACACCTTCCGGGGTCGCTCCTACAATGAGCAGTTCTTC; CDR3aa: CASNSHTFRGRSYNEQFF
v_gene: TRBV2; abundance: .; j_gene: TRBJ2-5; d_gene: .; CDR3nt: TGTGCCAGCAGTGAAGAAGTGGGTCGCGGGACCCAGTACTTC; CDR3aa: CASSEEVGRGTQYF
v_gene: TRBV9; abundance: many; j_gene: TRBJ1-4; d_gene: TRBD1; CDR3nt: TGTGCCAGCAGCGGGGGACAGGGGGGTGAAAAACTGTTTTTT; CDR3aa: CASSGGQGGEKLFF
v_gene: TRBV7-9; abundance: many; j_gene: TRBJ2-3; d_gene: TRBD2; CDR3nt: TGTGCCAGCAGTTTTGCACCGGGACTAGCGGGTTTAGATACGCAGTATTTT; CDR3aa: CASSFAPGLAGLDTQYF
v_gene: TRBV6-5; abundance: many; j_gene: TRBJ1-3; d_gene: .; CDR3nt: TGTGCCAGCAGTTTCGGCGGAGGAAACACCATATATTTT; CDR3aa: CASSFGGGNTIYF
v_gene: TRBV29-1; abundance: many; j_gene: TRBJ2-1; d_gene: .; CDR3nt: TGCAGCGCAGACAGATCCTCCTACAATGAGCAGTTCTTC; CDR3aa: CSADRSSYNEQFF
v_gene: TRBV6-1; abundance: few; j_gene: TRBJ2-7; d_gene: .; CDR3nt: TGTGCCCCCATAGGGGCTAGCCGACATCCCTACGAGCAGTACTTC; CDR3aa: CAPIGASRHPYEQYF
v_gene: TRBV12-3/TRBV12-4; abundance: few; j_gene: TRBJ2-7; d_gene: TRBD2; CDR3nt: TGTGCCAGCAGCACAGGGACTAGCGGGAGTTACGAGCAGTACTTC; CDR3aa: CASSTGTSGSYEQYF
v_gene: TRBV18; abundance: many; j_gene: TRBJ1-4; d_gene: .; CDR3nt: TGTGCCAGCTCACCACGGGCGGGTGAAAAACTGTTTTTT; CDR3aa: CASSPRAGEKLFF
v_gene: TRBV4-1; abundance: many; j_gene: TRBJ1-4; d_gene: .; CDR3nt: TGCGCCAGCAGCCAGGCAACTAATGAAAAACTGTTTTTT; CDR3aa: CASSQATNEKLFF
v_gene: TRBV11-2; abundance: many; j_gene: TRBJ2-7; d_gene: .; CDR3nt: TGTGCCAGCAGCGGCCGGACAGCCGAGCAGTACTTC; CDR3aa: CASSGRTAEQYF
v_gene: TRBV12-3/TRBV12-4; abundance: many; j_gene: TRBJ2-2; d_gene: .; CDR3nt: TGTGCCAGCAGTTTGGTTGGGGGGATCACCGGGGAGCTGTTTTTT; CDR3aa: CASSLVGGITGELFF
v_gene: TRBV12-3/TRBV12-4; abundance: many; j_gene: TRBJ2-3; d_gene: .; CDR3nt: TGTGCCAGCAGTTTAAACTGGCGGTCCGAAGCAGATACGCAGTATTTT; CDR3aa: CASSLNWRSEADTQYF
v_gene: TRBV7-2; abundance: .; j_gene: TRBJ2-5; d_gene: .; CDR3nt: TGTGCCAGCAGCTTAGCGTGGGGGCCAGGGGAGACCCAGTACTTC; CDR3aa: CASSLAWGPGETQYF
v_gene: TRBV3-1; abundance: many; j_gene: TRBJ2-7; d_gene: .; CDR3nt: TGTGCCAGCAGCCAAGATCCCGGGAGAGGTTACGAGCAGTACTTC; CDR3aa: CASSQDPGRGYEQYF